Presented here are 2 T cell receptor beta chains from one specimen sequenced in a study of shared clonotypes between healthy human individuals. The protocol was immunoSEQ multiplex PCR, while the TCRdb copy is restricted to in-frame clones and leaves out a portion. The sample lists some 1.4 million clones, roughly 95% occurring once. The sequenced sample was naive CD4+ T cells sorted from blood. Documented subset: CD45RA+ positively selected. These receptors all come from a man younger than 45 in good health.

The V call is TRBV7-2, the J call TRBJ1-2, with D hard to call. V was trimmed by 1 base and J by 7 bases, leaving 10 bases between them. This CDR3 region has 13 residues. Germline CDR1 and CDR2: SGHTA and FQGNSA. CDR3 DNA: TGTGCCAGCAGCTTAGATAGTCTAGCTGGCTACACCTTC. Its protein product is CASSLDSLAGYTF.

This chain links TRBV21-1 with TRBJ2-3; no DNA check was done on the table's D call, TRBD2. TRBV21-1 is classified as a pseudogene. The length of the CDR3 is 17 residues. CDR3 DNA: TGTGCCAGCAGCAAACGAGACCCTAGCGGGATCGATGGTACGCAGTATTTT. Its protein product is CASSKRDPSGIDGTQYF.